This T cell receptor beta chain was sequenced in a study of blood T cell repertoires in COVID-19. In assigning cohorts, the study relied on participant-reported clinical history. The germline CDR1 and CDR2 sequences are MNHNY and SVGAGI (reference sequence). Trimming left V 9 bases short and J 7 bases short, with 13 bases between. The CDR3 totals 13 residues. TCRdb keeps only in-frame clones here, not all; method: immunoSEQ multiplex PCR. Of some 400,000 clones detected, under 90% appear once; the ten largest clones hold about 1.7%. This receptor was obtained from a woman aged 25 to 45 who had recovered from COVID-19. The sample was PBMCs or T cells enriched from blood (not recorded which). The chain combines TRBV6-6 with TRBJ1-6, with D unresolved. CDR3 bases: TGTGCCAGTCTATACTATTTCAATTCACCCCTCCACTTT. It translates to CASLYYFNSPLHF.